The sequence of this TCR beta chain was determined in a study of blood T cells in healthy people across ages. With respect to this clonotype: Its target is unknown.

V was pared by 1 base and J by 5 bases, with 10 bases of the junction left unmatched. The CDR3 is made up of 16 amino acids. General study findings and limits: Nothing was known about donor CMV status, and this possibly confounded expanded clonotype changes.

The authors ran a second PCR of 7 to 11 cycles using a sample-barcoded 5' primer and a J-beta primer mix. TCRdb re-analysed the 5' RACE reads in MiXCR, keeping a single row per CDR3 protein. The table records 750,000 to 950,000 distinct CDR3 sequences, roughly 28% of them present only once. This sample also appeared in a second study, on T cells of mothers and their children. That report adds: Slightly higher, non-significant overlap characterized related mother-child pairs relative to unrelated pairs.

J is TRBJ1-1 and V is TRBV12-3 or TRBV12-4; TRBD1 matches at 7 bases. The receptor was isolated from a woman in her 40s in good health. The sequencing input was blood. The CDR3 sequence is CASSLGRQGRGTEAFF. For the CDR3, the DNA is TGTGCCAGCAGTTTAGGCCGACAGGGAAGGGGTACTGAAGCTTTCTTT.